This T cell receptor (beta chain) comes out of a study of blood T cell repertoires in COVID-19. As for the study in general: In each case, the material was cDNA or gDNA derived from T cells, B-cell-depleted T cells, or PBMCs.

Data came from immunoSEQ multiplex PCR; TCRdb stores just in-frame clones and leaves some out. The table has over 150,000 clones, approximately 91% seen once. With V trimmed by 2 bases and J by 1 base, 12 bases remained unmatched. The CDR3 sequence is 18 residues long. Germline V gene sequence: CDR1 SGHDT, CDR2 YYEEEE. The sample comprised peripheral blood. The rearrangement uses TRBV5-6 and TRBJ1-5, with 7 positions matching TRBD1. This receptor was taken from a man in his forties or fifties with acute or convalescent COVID-19. The CDR3 region is CASSLSKTGLRSNQPQHF. CDR3 DNA sequence: TGTGCCAGCAGCTTATCCAAGACAGGGTTGAGGAGCAATCAGCCCCAGCATTTT.